This T cell receptor beta chain is drawn from a study of cytomegalovirus exposure and HLA in healthy donors. Study-level points and caveats: In a later analysis, V- and J-gene trimming of beta chains associated with a DCLRE1C missense variant, replicated independently.

As to this clone: No antigen is known for it.

PCR primers comprised 60 Vbeta and 13 Jbeta primers. Generated by immunoSEQ multiplex PCR, the TCRdb table keeps only in-frame clones and is missing some. In the table there are 150,000 to 200,000 clones, around 87% of which are singletons. Per germline, CDR1 SGHTA and CDR2 FQGTGA. The ends were cut back, 5 bases at V and 4 bases at J, with 9 bases in the middle. The CDR3 is made up of 12 amino acids. Material: PBMCs. The chain links TRBV7-3 to TRBJ2-7, with unresolved D. The receptor was isolated from a woman in her late teens or twenties in good health and CMV-seronegative. The CDR3 is CASSPNRYEQYF. CDR3 DNA: TGTGCCAGCAGCCCCAACCGGTACGAGCAGTACTTC.